Below, 11 T cell receptor beta chains from the same sample are listed, as sequenced in a study of blood T cell repertoires in COVID-19. Using immunoSEQ multiplex PCR, the repertoire was profiled, and TCRdb retains in-frame clones only, with some absent. The sample lists approximately 160,000 clones, 84% seen once, with around an eighth in the top ten. Sequencing used peripheral blood. All receptors derive from a man between 18 and 29 years old with active or convalescent COVID-19.

The rearrangement joins TRBV5-1 to TRBJ1-1, with D hard to call. Trimming took off 1 base at V and 0 bases at J, with 7 bases between the two ends. This CDR3 is 14 amino acids long. In germline, CDR1 is SGHRS, CDR2 YFSETQ. The CDR3 bases are TGCGCCAGCAGCTTGAGCAACTTGAACACTGAAGCTTTCTTT. Translation: CASSLSNLNTEAFF.

The chain carries TRBV29-1 and TRBJ2-1; TRBD1 matches at 10 bases. This CDR3 region has 14 residues. V lost 8 bases, J lost 3 bases, and 7 bases stayed unmatched. CDR1 is SQVTM, CDR2 ANQGSEA, per germline. The CDR3 nucleotides are TGCAGCTTCCGGGACAGGGGAGGCTACAATGAGCAGTTCTTC. Translation gives CSFRDRGGYNEQFF.

J is TRBJ2-1 and V is TRBV4-1; a weak D match, TRBD2 (5 bases). This CDR3 region has 17 residues. Looked up from germline, CDR1 is MGHRA and CDR2 is YSYEKL. V dropped 5 bases and J dropped 5 bases, with 22 bases sitting between them. The CDR3 sequence: CASSDPEGRAKNNEQFF. CDR3 DNA: TGCGCCAGCAGCGATCCCGAGGGCCGGGCTAAAAACAATGAGCAGTTCTTC.

This chain uses TRBV12-3 or TRBV12-4 with TRBJ1-1; 7 positions agree with TRBD1. The V gene end was trimmed by 7 bases and the J gene end by 6 bases; junction bases not matched to a gene: 5. CDR3 length equals 12 residues. CDR3 sequence: CASTPGTAEAFF. In nucleotides, the CDR3 is TGTGCCAGCACCCCCGGGACAGCTGAAGCTTTCTTT.

The chain recombines TRBV2 with TRBJ1-5; 7 nucleotides agree with TRBD1. The V gene end was trimmed by 3 bases and the J gene end by 0 bases; junction bases not matched to a gene: 5. CDR1 is SNHLY, CDR2 FYNNEI, per germline. The CDR3 is 16 amino acids. The CDR3, as DNA: TGTGCCAGCAGTGACGACAGGGCAGATAGCAATCAGCCCCAGCATTTT. This translates into CASSDDRADSNQPQHF.

The CDR3 protein is CASSERHSNEKLFF. In DNA, the CDR3 is TGTGCCAGCAGTGAGAGACACTCGAATGAAAAACTGTTTTTT. V is TRBV25-1 and J is TRBJ1-4; the D is unclear. V was pared by 3 bases and J by 5 bases, with 10 bases between. The CDR3 is 14 amino acids. Looked up from germline, CDR1 is MGHDK and CDR2 is SYGVNS.

V usage is TRBV19 and J usage is TRBJ2-2; a weak D match, TRBD1 (6 bases). Per the germline V gene, CDR1 is LNHDA and CDR2 is SQIVND (reference sequence). V was shortened by 7 bases and J by 7 bases, with 22 bases between the two germline ends. The CDR3 is 16 amino acids. In DNA, the CDR3 is TGTGCCAGTATAGCCCGGACAGAACTACCGCACGGGGAGCTGTTTTTT. Protein product: CASIARTELPHGELFF.

The chain links TRBV15 to TRBJ1-1; 10 bases are shared with TRBD1. Germline V lookup: CDR1 LNHNV, CDR2 YYDKDF (reference sequence). With V trimmed by 2 bases and J by 3 bases, 9 bases remained unmatched. The CDR3 loop spans 17 amino acids. As DNA, the CDR3 is TGTGCCACCAGCAGACCCAAGCCGACAGGGGGCTACACTGAAGCTTTCTTT. Translated, it gives CATSRPKPTGGYTEAFF.

This chain connects TRBV27 to TRBJ1-5; D may be TRBD1 (6 bases). CDR1 is MNHEY, CDR2 SMNVEV, per germline (reference sequence). V was shortened by 5 bases and J by 7 bases, with 9 bases between the two germline ends. This CDR3 is built from 12 residues. The CDR3 region is CASSTGYQPQHF. The CDR3 DNA follows: TGTGCCAGCAGTACAGGGTACCAGCCCCAGCATTTT.

This sequence joins TRBV19 and TRBJ1-1, with D tentatively TRBD1 (6 bases). The CDR3 consists of 14 residues. CDR1 and CDR2 from the germline V gene are LNHDA and SQIVND (reference sequence). Trimming removed 4 bases from V and 1 base from J, with 10 bases in between. The CDR3 nucleotides are TGTGCCAGTAGTACAGGACAGACGAACACTGAAGCTTTCTTT. This translates into CASSTGQTNTEAFF. The variable domain in full, completed from reference TRBV19 and TRBJ1-1, reads DGGITQSPKYLFRKEGQNVTLSCEQNLNHDAMYWYRQDPGQGLRLIYYSQIVNDFQKGDIAEGYSVSREKKESFPLTVTSAQKNPTAFYLCASSTGQTNTEAFFGQGTRLTVV.

This clone was seen just once. V gene TRBV4-1 combines with J gene TRBJ1-1, with D hard to call. This CDR3 contains 15 residues. V was cut by 4 bases and J by 0 bases, with 12 bases left in between. The V gene's germline CDR1 is MGHRA and CDR2 YSYEKL. CDR3 nucleotides: TGCGCCAGCAGCCGGGCAGATACCATGAACACTGAAGCTTTCTTT. It specifies CASSRADTMNTEAFF.